A single sample is the source of the 24 T cell receptor beta chains below, sequenced in a study of immune evolution from preneoplasia to lung adenocarcinoma. TCRdb's table, derived via immunoSEQ multiplex PCR, lists solely in-frame clones and lacks some. This table has about 7,800 clones, around four fifths appearing once. Material for sequencing was FFPE minimally invasive lung adenocarcinoma tissue. The receptor source for this set is a donor older than 65 with lung adenocarcinoma.

The chain has TRBV2 and TRBJ2-2; 7 bases are shared with TRBD1. This CDR3 comprises 14 residues. J was trimmed by 2 bases and V by 6 bases; bases with no gene match: 3. CDR1 and CDR2 from the germline V gene are SNHLY and FYNNEI. CDR3 residues: CASRTGSNTGELFF. CDR3 DNA: TGTGCCAGCAGGACAGGGAGTAACACCGGGGAGCTGTTTTTT. Complete variable domain (other parts from reference TRBV2 and TRBJ2-2): EPEVTQTPSHQVTQMGQEVILRCVPISNHLYFYWYRQILGQKVEFLVSFYNNEISEKSEIFDDQFSVERPDGSNFTLKIRSTKLEDSAMYFCASRTGSNTGELFFGEGSRLTVL.

This chain connects TRBV9 to TRBJ2-2; TRBD1 matches at 7 bases. The germline V gene has CDR1 SGDLS and CDR2 YYNGEE. V shed 0 bases, J shed 6 bases, and the junction held 5 bases outside the gene matches. The CDR3 has 15 residues. The CDR3 bases are TGTGCCAGCAGCGTAGCTTACAGGGGATCCGGGGAGCTGTTTTTT. Its translation is CASSVAYRGSGELFF.

This clone appeared once. CDR3 amino acids: CASSLEPHGPSGNTIYF. CDR3 nucleotides: TGTGCCAGCAGCTTGGAGCCCCACGGCCCCTCTGGAAACACCATATATTTT. This chain uses TRBV5-5 with TRBJ1-3, with D unclear. V lost 0 bases, J lost 0 bases, and 13 bases lay in between. CDR1 is SGHKS, CDR2 YYEKEE, per germline (reference sequence). The CDR3 is 17 residues long.

The chain combines TRBV5-6 with TRBJ2-3, with TRBD2 matching over 10 bases. Germline V lookup: CDR1 SGHDT, CDR2 YYEEEE. The J segment lost 4 bases and the V segment lost 2 bases, leaving 7 bases of the junction unmatched. CDR3 length: 16 amino acids. CDR3 sequence (DNA): TGTGCCAGCAGCTTAGTCCTAGCGGGAGCCTCAGATACGCAGTATTTT. This translates into CASSLVLAGASDTQYF.

V and J are TRBV28 and TRBJ1-5, with D possibly being TRBD1 (6 bases). The V gene's germline CDR1 is MDHEN and CDR2 SYDVKM. V gave up 9 bases and J gave up 3 bases, with 12 bases separating them. The CDR3 spans 13 residues. The CDR3 region is CASRPGVNQPQHF. CDR3 DNA: TGTGCCAGTCGACCAGGGGTCAATCAGCCCCAGCATTTT.

The gene calls are TRBV9 and TRBJ1-4; TRBD1 matches 9 bases. The germline V gene encodes CDR1 SGDLS and CDR2 YYNGEE. This CDR3 region has 16 residues. V was pared by 2 bases and J by 5 bases, with 7 bases of the junction left unmatched. The CDR3 here is CASSVRGGQGNEKLFF. CDR3 bases: TGTGCCAGCAGCGTCAGGGGGGGACAGGGAAATGAAAAACTGTTTTTT.

The chain is built from TRBV6-5 and TRBJ1-3; no reliable D call. The CDR3 has 14 amino acids. V was clipped by 6 bases and J by 1 base, with 10 bases between them. Germline CDR1 and CDR2: MNHEY and SVGAGI. CDR3 sequence: CASSLSGSGNTIYF. CDR3 nucleotides: TGTGCCAGCAGCCTATCTGGATCTGGAAACACCATATATTTT.

The chain couples TRBV10-1 to TRBJ2-2; tentatively, D is TRBD1 (6 bases). CDR1 and CDR2 (germline): WNHNN, SYGVQD (reference sequence). The CDR3 length is 15 residues. Trimming cost V 1 base and J 4 bases, with 10 bases left between them. The CDR3 sequence: CASSEWGLGTGELFF. In DNA, the CDR3 is TGCGCCAGCAGTGAGTGGGGGCTTGGCACCGGGGAGCTGTTTTTT.

This sequence joins TRBV15 and TRBJ2-2; 8 bases fit TRBD2. The CDR3 length is 14 residues. CDR1 and CDR2 (germline): LNHNV, YYDKDF (reference sequence). The V gene end was trimmed by 5 bases and the J gene end by 9 bases; junction bases not matched to a gene: 8. The CDR3: CATSEKREWRELFF. The CDR3 DNA is TGTGCCACCAGCGAAAAGCGGGAGTGGCGGGAGCTGTTTTTT.

V usage is TRBV30 and J usage is TRBJ1-1; 7 bases line up with TRBD1. J was trimmed by 8 bases and V by 1 base; bases with no gene match: 4. The CDR3 runs to 12 residues. Germline-derived CDR1 and CDR2 are GTSNPN and SVGIG (reference sequence). CDR3 in DNA: TGTGCCTGGAGTGCTGGGACAGCCGAAGCTTTCTTT. This codes for CAWSAGTAEAFF.

V and J are TRBV21-1 and TRBJ2-4. TRBV21-1 is a documented pseudogene. There are 20 residues in the CDR3. CDR3 protein: CASGAGTTPGRTFYKNIQYF. The CDR3 nucleotides are TGTGCCAGCGGCGCCGGGACGACTCCCGGAAGGACGTTCTACAAAAACATTCAGTACTTC.

This CDR3 is CASSVGLLAGNTIYF. In DNA, the CDR3 is TGTGCCAGCAGCGTAGGGTTGTTAGCTGGAAACACCATATATTTT. The chain couples TRBV9 to TRBJ1-3; D not certain. The V end lost 0 bases, the J end lost 2 bases, and 9 bases lay between the germline ends. CDR1 is SGDLS, CDR2 YYNGEE, per germline. The CDR3 consists of 15 residues.

This chain connects TRBV5-1 to TRBJ2-7; weak D call: TRBD1 (6 bases). V was pared by 0 bases and J by 2 bases, with 12 bases between. Germline V gene lookup returns CDR1 SGHRS and CDR2 YFSETQ. The CDR3 is 15 residues long. As DNA, the CDR3 is TGCGCCAGCAGCTTGGAAGGACAGAGACCCTACGAGCAGTACTTC. This encodes CASSLEGQRPYEQYF.

This chain links TRBV10-3 with TRBJ2-7; TRBD1 agrees at 9 bases. There are 16 residues in the CDR3. Per germline, CDR1 ENHRY and CDR2 SYGVKD. Trimming at V came to 2 bases and at J to 4 bases, leaving 9 bases not matched to a gene. The CDR3 sequence is CAISEPGQGMGYEQYF. In DNA, the CDR3 is TGTGCCATCAGTGAGCCGGGACAGGGTATGGGATACGAGCAGTACTTC.

This clone turned up a few times. The rearrangement joins TRBV30 to TRBJ1-3; D is unresolved. The CDR3 totals 14 residues. The V gene's germline CDR1 is GTSNPN and CDR2 SVGIG (reference sequence). Trimming took 7 bases from V and 0 from J, leaving 13 bases between them. The CDR3 reads CASGETYSGNTIYF. CDR3 nucleotides: TGTGCCTCCGGCGAAACATACTCTGGAAACACCATATATTTT.

Regarding this clone: Germline and junction disagree at one end, which may indicate a read error. The rearrangement joins TRBV15 to TRBJ1-4; 9 positions match TRBD1. Germline loops: CDR1 LNHNV, CDR2 YYDKDF (reference sequence). The CDR3 consists of 15 residues. The CDR3: CATSRAGQGGEKLFF. As DNA, the CDR3 is TGTGCCACCAGCAGGGCGGGACAGGGAGGAGAAAAATTGTTTTTT.

V usage is TRBV4-1 and J usage is TRBJ2-1; D possibly matches TRBD1 or TRBD2 (5 bases each). In germline, CDR1 is MGHRA, CDR2 YSYEKL. Trimming took off 2 bases at V and 6 bases at J, with 11 bases between the two ends. This CDR3 is built from 14 residues. CDR3 nucleotide sequence: TGCGCCAGCAGCCAACTAGCAGGGATCAATGAGCAGTTCTTC. Translated: CASSQLAGINEQFF.

The V call is TRBV30, the J call TRBJ2-3, with 15 nucleotides matching TRBD2. The CDR3 has 19 amino acids. Germline V gives CDR1 GTSNPN, CDR2 SVGIG (reference sequence). Trimming removed 3 bases from V and 0 bases from J; junction bases left unmatched: 10. CDR3 sequence reads: CAWSSGLAGGPTSTDTQYF. CDR3 in DNA: TGTGCCTGGAGCTCCGGACTAGCGGGAGGGCCTACTAGCACAGATACGCAGTATTTT.

The genes are TRBV6-1 and TRBJ2-7; TRBD2 aligns across 7 bases. CDR3 length: 12 amino acids. Trimming removed 6 bases from V and 5 bases from J; junction bases left unmatched: 4. CDR1 MNHNS and CDR2 SASEGT come from the germline V gene. The CDR3 nucleotides read TGTGCCAGCAGGGGCGGGAGAAACGAGCAGTACTTC. Encoded protein: CASRGGRNEQYF.

This clone was observed a single time. The chain couples TRBV25-1 to TRBJ2-1, with D tentatively TRBD2 (7 bases). This CDR3 comprises 16 residues. Germline loops: CDR1 MGHDK, CDR2 SYGVNS. V lost 5 bases, J lost 7 bases, and 21 bases lay in between. Written as DNA, the CDR3 is TGTGCCAGCAGTAGGTCGGGGGGCTTAGGGTCGAATGAGCAGTTCTTC. It codes for CASSRSGGLGSNEQFF. Variable domain in full (rest from reference TRBV25-1 and TRBJ2-1): EADIYQTPRYLVIGTGKKITLECSQTMGHDKMYWYQQDPGMELHLIHYSYGVNSTEKGDLSSESTVSRIRTEHFPLTLESARPSHTSQYLCASSRSGGLGSNEQFFGPGTRLTVL.

The chain links TRBV7-3 to TRBJ1-2, with D tentatively TRBD1 (5 bases). This CDR3 spans 12 amino acids. Looked up from germline, CDR1 is SGHTA and CDR2 is FQGTGA. The V end was cut by 5 bases, the J end by 10 bases, with 14 bases between. The CDR3 spells CASSPRGRFYTF. In DNA, the CDR3 is TGTGCCAGCAGCCCCCGGGGACGCTTCTACACCTTC.

V and J are TRBV5-1 and TRBJ2-1; 8 bases are a match to TRBD1. Germline CDR1 and CDR2: SGHRS and YFSETQ. The CDR3 has 15 residues. Trimming took 4 bases from V and 1 from J; bases not matched to a gene: 4. The CDR3 region has the DNA TGCGCCAGCAGCACGGACAGGGTGTCCTACAATGAGCAGTTCTTC. The encoded protein is CASSTDRVSYNEQFF. The whole variable domain, filled in from reference TRBV5-1 and TRBJ2-1, reads KAGVTQTPRYLIKTRGQQVTLSCSPISGHRSVSWYQQTPGQGLQFLFEYFSETQRNKGNFPGRFSGRQFSNSRSEMNVSTLELGDSALYLCASSTDRVSYNEQFFGPGTRLTVL.

This clone has just a few counts. The chain employs TRBV28 and TRBJ2-1, with a weak D call TRBD2 (6 bases). CDR1 is MDHEN and CDR2 is SYDVKM in the germline V gene. The CDR3 spans 15 residues. V was shortened by 1 base and J by 0 bases, with 7 bases between the two germline ends. The CDR3 loop reads CASSLFGGSYNEQFF. As DNA, the CDR3 is TGTGCCAGCAGTTTATTCGGGGGCTCCTACAATGAGCAGTTCTTC.

The chain combines TRBV6-1 with TRBJ1-3; D is perhaps TRBD1 (5 bases). Germline lookup yields CDR1 MNHNS and CDR2 SASEGT. This CDR3 spans 15 amino acids. V lost 2 bases, J lost 2 bases, and 10 bases lay in between. Here the CDR3 DNA reads TGTGCCAGCAGTGAAACCTTGACAGCTGGAAACACCATATATTTT. This gives the protein CASSETLTAGNTIYF.